A selection of T cell receptor beta chains follows, all from one sample in a study of control samples from healthy donors and cancer patients. Produced via immunoSEQ multiplex PCR; TCRdb's table is partial and in-frame only. The table records roughly 40,000 clones, approximately 90% of them present only once. The sequenced material came from blood. These TCRs come from a woman in her forties or fifties in good health. Both conserved end residues are part of each CDR3. The order of the fields is D gene, clone size, J gene, V gene, CDR3 protein, CDR3 DNA. A D gene is named only where the DNA matches it firmly. The listing skips clone size in some rows; elsewhere it reads once, few, many or a size class.

d_gene: .; abundance: .; j_gene: TRBJ1-1; v_gene: TRBV3-1/TRBV3-2; CDR3aa: CASSPTDSRAFF; CDR3nt: TGTGCCAGCAGCCCGACAGACTCAAGAGCTTTCTTT
d_gene: .; abundance: .; j_gene: TRBJ2-7; v_gene: TRBV7-2; CDR3aa: CASSLARRYEQYF; CDR3nt: TGTGCCAGCAGCTTAGCGCGGCGCTACGAGCAGTACTTC
d_gene: .; abundance: .; j_gene: TRBJ1-3; v_gene: TRBV14; CDR3aa: CASSQEAGNTIYF; CDR3nt: TGTGCCAGCAGCCAAGAGGCTGGAAACACCATATATTTT
d_gene: TRBD1; abundance: .; j_gene: TRBJ2-4; v_gene: TRBV7-9; CDR3aa: CASSLVRTGDFVQYF; CDR3nt: TGTGCCAGCAGCTTAGTTCGAACAGGGGATTTCGTTCAGTACTTC
d_gene: .; abundance: .; j_gene: TRBJ2-1; v_gene: TRBV19; CDR3aa: CASNFRDGGEQFF; CDR3nt: TGTGCCAGTAATTTCCGGGACGGGGGTGAGCAGTTCTTC
d_gene: .; abundance: .; j_gene: TRBJ2-5; v_gene: TRBV7-9; CDR3aa: CASSLQSETQYF; CDR3nt: TGTGCCAGCAGCTTACAGTCTGAGACCCAGTACTTC
d_gene: .; abundance: few; j_gene: TRBJ2-5; v_gene: TRBV28; CDR3aa: CASSFPGVKETQYF; CDR3nt: TGTGCCAGCAGTTTTCCAGGGGTAAAAGAGACCCAGTACTTC
d_gene: .; abundance: .; j_gene: TRBJ2-5; v_gene: TRBV5-1; CDR3aa: CASSLSSGGETQYF; CDR3nt: TGCGCCAGCAGCTTGTCGTCAGGCGGGGAGACCCAGTACTTC
d_gene: .; abundance: .; j_gene: TRBJ1-4; v_gene: TRBV6-2/TRBV6-3; CDR3aa: CASSYSEENEKLFF; CDR3nt: TGTGCCAGCAGTTACTCAGAAGAAAATGAAAAACTGTTTTTT
d_gene: TRBD1; abundance: .; j_gene: TRBJ1-4; v_gene: TRBV24-1; CDR3aa: CATSPGQGGWTNEKLFF; CDR3nt: TGTGCCACCAGTCCGGGACAGGGCGGTTGGACTAATGAAAAACTGTTTTTT
d_gene: TRBD1; abundance: .; j_gene: TRBJ1-5; v_gene: TRBV27; CDR3aa: CASRAEGAIQPQHF; CDR3nt: TGTGCCAGCAGGGCCGAGGGGGCGATACAGCCCCAGCATTTT
d_gene: .; abundance: .; j_gene: TRBJ2-3; v_gene: TRBV7-2; CDR3aa: CASSRDFRDTQYF; CDR3nt: TGTGCCAGCAGCCGGGACTTCCGAGATACGCAGTATTTT
d_gene: .; abundance: .; j_gene: TRBJ2-7; v_gene: TRBV2; CDR3aa: CASTGPSYEQYF; CDR3nt: TGTGCCAGCACCGGGCCTTCCTACGAGCAGTACTTC
d_gene: TRBD2; abundance: .; j_gene: TRBJ2-3; v_gene: TRBV7-3; CDR3aa: CASSPQRGGGDTQYF; CDR3nt: TGTGCCAGCAGCCCCCAGCGGGGGGGCGGGGATACGCAGTATTTT
d_gene: .; abundance: .; j_gene: TRBJ2-1; v_gene: TRBV7-8; CDR3aa: CASSLAVGGTYNEQFF; CDR3nt: TGTGCCAGCAGCTTAGCGGTAGGCGGGACGTACAATGAGCAGTTCTTC
d_gene: .; abundance: .; j_gene: TRBJ2-5; v_gene: TRBV29-1; CDR3aa: CSGWAGAHAETQYF; CDR3nt: TGCAGCGGCTGGGCGGGGGCCCACGCGGAGACCCAGTACTTC
d_gene: .; abundance: .; j_gene: TRBJ2-7; v_gene: TRBV5-8; CDR3aa: CASSLASRNSYEQYF; CDR3nt: TGTGCCAGCAGCTTGGCCTCCAGGAACTCCTACGAGCAGTACTTC
d_gene: .; abundance: once; j_gene: TRBJ1-5; v_gene: TRBV11-2; CDR3aa: CASSLGGGYSNQPQHF; CDR3nt: TGTGCCAGCAGCTTAGGAGGCGGATATAGCAATCAGCCCCAGCATTTT
d_gene: TRBD2; abundance: once; j_gene: TRBJ2-7; v_gene: TRBV10-3; CDR3aa: CAISESSGAYEQYF; CDR3nt: TGTGCCATCAGTGAGTCCAGCGGGGCCTACGAGCAGTACTTC
d_gene: .; abundance: .; j_gene: TRBJ1-2; v_gene: TRBV30; CDR3aa: CAWSATRSNYGYTF; CDR3nt: TGTGCCTGGAGTGCCACCCGGTCTAACTATGGCTACACCTTC
d_gene: TRBD2; abundance: .; j_gene: TRBJ2-3; v_gene: TRBV28; CDR3aa: CASSLSSGGHPDTQYF; CDR3nt: TGTGCCAGCAGTTTGAGTAGCGGGGGGCACCCAGATACGCAGTATTTT
d_gene: .; abundance: .; j_gene: TRBJ2-3; v_gene: TRBV27; CDR3aa: CASSLLGVGTDTQYF; CDR3nt: TGTGCCAGCAGTTTATTGGGCGTCGGCACAGATACGCAGTATTTT
d_gene: TRBD1; abundance: .; j_gene: TRBJ1-1; v_gene: TRBV19; CDR3aa: CASSTRTGEAFF; CDR3nt: TGTGCCAGTAGTACCAGGACAGGGGAAGCTTTCTTT
d_gene: .; abundance: .; j_gene: TRBJ2-2; v_gene: TRBV7-2; CDR3aa: CASSLQLTGELFF; CDR3nt: TGTGCCAGCAGCTTACAACTCACCGGGGAGCTGTTTTTT
d_gene: TRBD1; abundance: few; j_gene: TRBJ1-1; v_gene: TRBV6-5; CDR3aa: CASWGQGRWNTEAFF; CDR3nt: TGTGCCAGCTGGGGACAGGGGAGATGGAACACTGAAGCTTTCTTT
d_gene: .; abundance: .; j_gene: TRBJ1-5; v_gene: TRBV9; CDR3aa: CASSVSWAGQPQHF; CDR3nt: TGTGCCAGCAGCGTATCCTGGGCTGGACAGCCCCAGCATTTT
d_gene: .; abundance: .; j_gene: TRBJ1-1; v_gene: TRBV3-1/TRBV3-2; CDR3aa: CASSHIFTEAFF; CDR3nt: TGTGCCAGCAGCCACATATTCACTGAAGCTTTCTTT
d_gene: TRBD1; abundance: .; j_gene: TRBJ1-1; v_gene: TRBV12-3/TRBV12-4; CDR3aa: CAVGRDRNTEAFF; CDR3nt: TGTGCCGTTGGCCGGGACAGGAACACTGAAGCTTTCTTT
d_gene: .; abundance: .; j_gene: TRBJ1-1; v_gene: TRBV20-1; CDR3aa: CSAPKTLEAFF; CDR3nt: TGCAGTGCTCCAAAGACACTTGAAGCTTTCTTT
d_gene: TRBD1; abundance: .; j_gene: TRBJ1-1; v_gene: TRBV4-3; CDR3aa: CASSREGQGVEAFF; CDR3nt: TGCGCCAGCAGCCGAGAGGGACAGGGAGTTGAAGCTTTCTTT
d_gene: .; abundance: .; j_gene: TRBJ1-2; v_gene: TRBV25-1; CDR3aa: CASSEPGGSYGYTF; CDR3nt: TGTGCCAGCAGTGAACCTGGGGGGTCCTATGGCTACACCTTC
d_gene: TRBD1; abundance: .; j_gene: TRBJ1-5; v_gene: TRBV2; CDR3aa: CASGGTGSQPQHF; CDR3nt: TGTGCCAGCGGCGGGACAGGGAGTCAGCCCCAGCATTTT
d_gene: TRBD1; abundance: .; j_gene: TRBJ1-2; v_gene: TRBV5-4; CDR3aa: CASSYRQGDSYGYTF; CDR3nt: TGTGCCAGCAGCTATCGACAGGGGGATTCCTATGGCTACACCTTC
d_gene: TRBD1; abundance: .; j_gene: TRBJ1-5; v_gene: TRBV6-2/TRBV6-3; CDR3aa: CASSRTGDRNQPQHF; CDR3nt: TGTGCCAGCAGTAGGACCGGGGACAGAAATCAGCCCCAGCATTTT
d_gene: .; abundance: .; j_gene: TRBJ1-4; v_gene: TRBV12-3/TRBV12-4; CDR3aa: CASSLGDNEKLFF; CDR3nt: TGTGCCAGCAGCTTAGGGGATAATGAAAAACTGTTTTTT
d_gene: TRBD1; abundance: .; j_gene: TRBJ2-1; v_gene: TRBV9; CDR3aa: CASSVAAGQGYNEQFF; CDR3nt: TGTGCCAGCAGCGTAGCAGCCGGACAGGGTTACAATGAGCAGTTCTTC
d_gene: TRBD1; abundance: .; j_gene: TRBJ1-2; v_gene: TRBV7-2; CDR3aa: CASSYVPGTGANGYTF; CDR3nt: TGTGCCAGCAGCTACGTCCCCGGGACAGGGGCGAATGGCTACACCTTC
d_gene: TRBD2; abundance: .; j_gene: TRBJ2-2; v_gene: TRBV7-2; CDR3aa: CASSLVAGGRSTGELFF; CDR3nt: TGTGCCAGCAGCTTAGTAGCGGGGGGGCGAAGCACCGGGGAGCTGTTTTTT
d_gene: .; abundance: .; j_gene: TRBJ2-3; v_gene: TRBV15; CDR3aa: CATSIRRQGTDTQYF; CDR3nt: TGTGCCACCAGCATCCGACGGCAGGGGACAGATACGCAGTATTTT
d_gene: .; abundance: .; j_gene: TRBJ2-5; v_gene: TRBV7-2; CDR3aa: CASSLNGLFQETQYF; CDR3nt: TGTGCCAGCAGCTTAAATGGACTTTTCCAAGAGACCCAGTACTTC
d_gene: TRBD1; abundance: .; j_gene: TRBJ2-1; v_gene: TRBV7-2; CDR3aa: CASSSGGNEQFF; CDR3nt: TGTGCCAGCAGCTCAGGGGGAAATGAGCAGTTCTTC
d_gene: TRBD1; abundance: .; j_gene: TRBJ2-2; v_gene: TRBV14; CDR3aa: CASSQRDRVNGELFF; CDR3nt: TGTGCCAGCAGCCAACGGGACAGGGTCAACGGGGAGCTGTTTTTT
d_gene: TRBD1; abundance: .; j_gene: TRBJ1-6; v_gene: TRBV19; CDR3aa: CASSRGTGGDSPLHF; CDR3nt: TGTGCCAGTAGTAGAGGGACAGGGGGAGATTCACCCCTCCACTTT
d_gene: .; abundance: .; j_gene: TRBJ2-7; v_gene: TRBV18; CDR3aa: CASSPSPVSRDEQYF; CDR3nt: TGTGCCAGCTCACCTAGTCCCGTGTCTCGGGACGAGCAGTACTTC
d_gene: TRBD2; abundance: .; j_gene: TRBJ2-3; v_gene: TRBV4-1; CDR3aa: CASSHEAGGYSSTDTQYF; CDR3nt: TGCGCCAGCAGCCACGAAGCGGGGGGCTATTCTAGCACAGATACGCAGTATTTT
d_gene: .; abundance: .; j_gene: TRBJ1-2; v_gene: TRBV11-1; CDR3aa: CASSPLGQNYYGYTF; CDR3nt: TGTGCCAGCAGCCCCCTAGGACAGAACTACTATGGCTACACCTTC
d_gene: .; abundance: .; j_gene: TRBJ1-1; v_gene: TRBV2; CDR3aa: CASSDMVATEAFF; CDR3nt: TGTGCCAGCAGTGATATGGTGGCCACTGAAGCTTTCTTT
d_gene: .; abundance: .; j_gene: TRBJ2-7; v_gene: TRBV5-1; CDR3aa: CASSLARPGAGPHEQYF; CDR3nt: TGCGCCAGCAGCTTGGCTCGACCGGGGGCAGGGCCCCACGAGCAGTACTTC
d_gene: TRBD1; abundance: .; j_gene: TRBJ2-2; v_gene: TRBV19; CDR3aa: CASSLPTGGNTGELFF; CDR3nt: TGTGCCAGTAGTCTACCGACAGGGGGGAACACCGGGGAGCTGTTTTTT
d_gene: TRBD1; abundance: .; j_gene: TRBJ1-6; v_gene: TRBV7-9; CDR3aa: CASSPPRSGGSNSPLHF; CDR3nt: TGTGCCAGCAGCCCCCCTCGGTCAGGGGGGAGTAATTCACCCCTCCACTTT
d_gene: TRBD1; abundance: .; j_gene: TRBJ1-4; v_gene: TRBV7-9; CDR3aa: CASSLGQGVRQLFF; CDR3nt: TGTGCCAGCAGCCTGGGACAGGGGGTGAGGCAACTGTTTTTT
d_gene: .; abundance: .; j_gene: TRBJ1-2; v_gene: TRBV7-8; CDR3aa: CASSLGDGPYGYTF; CDR3nt: TGTGCCAGCAGCTTAGGGGACGGCCCCTATGGCTACACCTTC
d_gene: .; abundance: .; j_gene: TRBJ1-5; v_gene: TRBV7-8; CDR3aa: CASSEGNQPQHF; CDR3nt: TGTGCCAGCAGCGAGGGCAATCAGCCCCAGCATTTT